This T cell receptor beta chain was recorded in a study of metastatic and nonmetastatic thyroid tumors. Study-wide context: Both malignant and benign thyroid patients supplied peripheral blood and tumor or nodule tissue samples, across which the repertoires of these patients were then compared. Study-wide results and limits: In blood and tumor, TCR beta diversity was reportedly significantly higher in malignant thyroid tumors than in benign nodules.

Every patient underwent thyroid surgery untreated. This clone was detected ten times or more. The antigen remains unidentified. This same CDR3 is encoded by further DNA sequences in the sample. MiXCR re-clonotyped the PCR reads for TCRdb. This sample has over 10,000 clones; about 30% occur once, and the top ten carry 15% to 20%. The CDR3 sequence is 16 residues long. Per the germline V gene, CDR1 is MNHNY and CDR2 is SVGAGI (reference sequence). J gave up 1 base and V 1 base, and 3 bases lay outside the gene matches. The V call is TRBV6-6, the J call TRBJ2-4; TRBD1 matches at 8 bases. Sequenced sample: tumor tissue. The TCR originated in a female donor with papillary thyroid cancer or a benign thyroid nodule (not recorded which). Some clones in this sample may be carry-over from other donors' samples. CDR3 in DNA: TGTGCCAGCAGTTACTTCACAGGGGGGGCCAAAAACATTCAGTACTTC. Amino acids: CASSYFTGGAKNIQYF.